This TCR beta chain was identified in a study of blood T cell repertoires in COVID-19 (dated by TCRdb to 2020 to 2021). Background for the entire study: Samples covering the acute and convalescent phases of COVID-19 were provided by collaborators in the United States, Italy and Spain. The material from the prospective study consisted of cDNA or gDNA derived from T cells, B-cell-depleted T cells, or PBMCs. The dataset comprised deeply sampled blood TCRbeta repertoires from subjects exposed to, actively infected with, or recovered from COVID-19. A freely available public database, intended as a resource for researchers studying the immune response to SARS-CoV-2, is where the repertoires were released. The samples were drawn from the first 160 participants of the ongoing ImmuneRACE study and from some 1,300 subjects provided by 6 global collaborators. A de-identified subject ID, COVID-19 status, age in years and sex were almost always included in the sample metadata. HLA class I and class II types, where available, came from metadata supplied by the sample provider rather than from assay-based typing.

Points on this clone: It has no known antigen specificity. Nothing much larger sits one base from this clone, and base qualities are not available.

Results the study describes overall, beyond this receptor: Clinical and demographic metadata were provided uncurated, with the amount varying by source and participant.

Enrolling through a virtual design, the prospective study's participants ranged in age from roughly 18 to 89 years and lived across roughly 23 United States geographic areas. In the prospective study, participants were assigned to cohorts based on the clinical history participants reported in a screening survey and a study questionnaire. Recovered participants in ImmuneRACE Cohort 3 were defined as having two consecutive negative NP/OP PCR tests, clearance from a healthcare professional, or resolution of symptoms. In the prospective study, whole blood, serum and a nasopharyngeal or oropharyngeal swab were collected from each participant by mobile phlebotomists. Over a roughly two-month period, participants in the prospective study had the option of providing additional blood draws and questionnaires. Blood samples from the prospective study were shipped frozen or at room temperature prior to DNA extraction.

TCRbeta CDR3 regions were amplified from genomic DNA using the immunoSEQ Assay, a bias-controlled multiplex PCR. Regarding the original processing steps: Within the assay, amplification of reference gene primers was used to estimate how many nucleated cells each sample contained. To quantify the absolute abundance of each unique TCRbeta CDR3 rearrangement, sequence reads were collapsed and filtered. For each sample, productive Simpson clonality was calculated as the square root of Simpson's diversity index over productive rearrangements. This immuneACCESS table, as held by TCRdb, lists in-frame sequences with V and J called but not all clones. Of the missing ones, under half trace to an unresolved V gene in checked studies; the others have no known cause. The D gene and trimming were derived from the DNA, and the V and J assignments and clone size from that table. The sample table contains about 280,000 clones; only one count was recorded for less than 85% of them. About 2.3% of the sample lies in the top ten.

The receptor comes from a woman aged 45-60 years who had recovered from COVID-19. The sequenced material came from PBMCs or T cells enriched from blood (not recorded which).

The nucleotide sequence reads as follows: TGTGCCAGCAGCACCGGCGGGGGCCGCTCCCCCAATGAGCAGTTCTTC. Translated, this is CASSTGGGRSPNEQFF. The rearranged chain carries TRBV7-9 and TRBJ2-1, with TRBD2 tentatively as D gene (7 bases match). The junction shows trimming of 5 bases on V and 6 bases on J, plus 20 bases between the germline ends. Including the terminal cysteine and phenylalanine, the CDR3 comprises 16 residues. CDR3 DNA only is kept here, 48 bases in frame from base 1. The germline V gene (reference sequence) gives CDR1 as SEHNR and CDR2 as FQNEAQ.